These 14 T cell receptor beta chains originate from one sample sequenced in a study of OX40 agonist ivuxolimab in advanced cancers. Clones were sequenced by immunoSEQ multiplex PCR, and TCRdb holds only the in-frame ones, with some missing. The data hold about 82,000 clones, with 85% to 90% observed a single time. Sequences were derived from CD4+ or CD8+ T cells sorted from blood, sampled in a trial of the OX40 agonist ivuxolimab. The receptors come from an adult with an advanced solid tumor such as melanoma, head and neck, liver or kidney cancer.

The V gene is TRBV6-5, the J gene TRBJ2-2; no definite D call. V was clipped by 7 bases and J by 1 base, with 10 bases between them. The CDR3 extends over 14 amino acids. Per the germline V gene, CDR1 is MNHEY and CDR2 is SVGAGI. The CDR3 DNA sequence: TGTGCCAGCACGGTCTCGGTGAACACCGGGGAGCTGTTTTTT. This translates into CASTVSVNTGELFF.

V usage is TRBV7-8 and J usage is TRBJ1-4; no clear D gene. Germline CDR1 SGHVS, CDR2 FQNEAQ. V lost 2 bases, J lost 7 bases, and 5 bases lay in between. This CDR3 has 12 residues. The CDR3: CASSLWGEKLFF. Here the CDR3 DNA reads TGTGCCAGCAGCTTATGGGGTGAAAAACTGTTTTTT. Filled out from reference TRBV7-8 and TRBJ1-4, the complete variable domain reads GAGVSQSPRYKVAKRGQDVALRCDPISGHVSLFWYQQALGQGPEFLTYFQNEAQLDKSGLPSDRFFAERPEGSVSTLKIQRTQQEDSAVYLCASSLWGEKLFFGSGTQLSVL.

J is TRBJ1-3 and V is TRBV19; 7 bases fit TRBD1. Germline V gives CDR1 LNHDA, CDR2 SQIVND (reference sequence). V trimming: 5 bases; J trimming: 2 bases; junction bases outside the gene matches: 3. The CDR3 is 14 amino acids. CDR3 amino acids: CASSPTGTGNTIYF. CDR3 in DNA: TGTGCCAGTAGTCCGACAGGGACTGGAAACACCATATATTTT.

The chain combines TRBV19 with TRBJ1-6, with 7 bases lining up with TRBD1. The CDR3 is made up of 15 amino acids. V lost 6 bases and J lost 7; bases outside the gene matches: 9. Germline V CDR1 and CDR2: LNHDA, SQIVND (reference sequence). The CDR3, as DNA: TGTGCCAGTAGAAGACCGGGACAGCTGAATTCACCCCTCCACTTT. It translates to CASRRPGQLNSPLHF.

J is TRBJ1-5 and V is TRBV27; 9 nucleotides align to TRBD1. There are 16 residues in the CDR3. The germline gives CDR1 MNHEY, CDR2 SMNVEV (reference sequence). The V and J ends lost 4 bases and 6 bases, in that order; junction bases with no gene match: 10. CDR3: CASSSTGGPFIQPQHF. The CDR3 region has the DNA TGTGCCAGCAGTTCAACAGGGGGCCCCTTTATTCAGCCCCAGCATTTT.

The chain combines TRBV4-3 with TRBJ2-5, with no clear D. This CDR3 contains 15 residues. CDR1 and CDR2 (germline): LGHNA, YSLEER. V lost 0 bases, J lost 0 bases, and 8 bases lay in between. DNA for the CDR3: TGCGCCAGCAGCCAAGATGTGGGTTACCAAGAGACCCAGTACTTC. It specifies CASSQDVGYQETQYF.

The rearrangement joins TRBV7-3 to TRBJ1-2; D gene unclear. The CDR3 extends over 12 amino acids. The V and J ends lost 5 bases and 4 bases respectively, with 8 bases between them. Germline-derived CDR1 and CDR2 are SGHTA and FQGTGA. The CDR3 coding sequence is TGTGCCAGCAGCGCCGATGGCTATGGCTACACCTTC. Translated: CASSADGYGYTF.

This clone was seen only a few times. V and J are TRBV4-1 and TRBJ2-1, with D perhaps matching TRBD1 or TRBD2 (5 bases each). Between the trimmed V and J ends, which lost 0 bases and 4 bases, there was a span of 25 bases. There are 20 residues in the CDR3. CDR1 MGHRA and CDR2 YSYEKL come from the germline V gene. The CDR3 reads CASSQDGERLDSIPYNEQFF. CDR3 DNA: TGCGCCAGCAGCCAAGACGGGGAACGGTTAGACAGTATACCTTACAATGAGCAGTTCTTC.

This sequence joins TRBV7-2 and TRBJ2-1, with TRBD2 matching over 12 bases. The CDR3 consists of 17 residues. The germline V gene has CDR1 SGHTA and CDR2 FQGNSA. Trimming cost V 4 bases and J 3 bases; bases outside gene matches: 7. Here the CDR3 reads CASSSTSGRWFYNEQFF. CDR3 in DNA: TGTGCCAGCAGCTCAACTAGCGGGAGGTGGTTCTACAATGAGCAGTTCTTC.

J is TRBJ2-6 and V is TRBV6-1; 7 nucleotides agree with TRBD2. Germline lookup yields CDR1 MNHNS and CDR2 SASEGT. The J segment lost 4 bases and the V segment lost 4 bases, leaving 7 bases of the junction unmatched. The length of the CDR3 is 16 residues. CDR3 protein: CASSGEGSSGANVLTF. CDR3 bases: TGTGCCAGCAGTGGGGAGGGATCGTCCGGGGCCAACGTCCTGACTTTC.

V is TRBV29-1 and J is TRBJ1-4; D unresolved. The germline V gene encodes CDR1 SQVTM and CDR2 ANQGSEA. The CDR3 is made up of 14 amino acids. Trimming removed 8 bases at V and 0 bases at J, with 13 bases between. DNA of the CDR3: TGCAGCACCCGGGGTGGGGCAACTAATGAAAAACTGTTTTTT. Its protein is CSTRGGATNEKLFF.

With respect to this clone: Distinct nucleotide sequences in the sample also encode this CDR3. The CDR3 coding sequence is TGTGCCAGCAGCGTAAACAGGGAAGAGACCCAGTACTTC. This sequence encodes CASSVNREETQYF. V usage is TRBV9 and J usage is TRBJ2-5, with D possibly matching TRBD1 (6 bases). V lost 1 base and J lost 3, with 7 bases in between. The CDR3 is 13 amino acids. The germline gives CDR1 SGDLS, CDR2 YYNGEE. The full variable domain, completed using reference TRBV9 and TRBJ2-5, is DSGVTQTPKHLITATGQRVTLRCSPRSGDLSVYWYQQSLDQGLQFLIQYYNGEERAKGNILERFSAQQFPDLHSELNLSSLELGDSALYFCASSVNREETQYFGPGTRLLVL.

This clone showed up just a few times. The chain has TRBV2 and TRBJ2-4; TRBD2 matches at 16 bases. V lost 6 bases and J lost 8; bases outside the gene matches: 10. Germline V gene sequence: CDR1 SNHLY, CDR2 FYNNEI. The CDR3 has 17 amino acids. The CDR3 protein is CASRRGLAGGPKYIQYF. CDR3 DNA sequence: TGTGCCAGCAGGAGGGGACTAGCGGGAGGGCCGAAGTACATTCAGTACTTC.

The chain carries TRBV7-9 and TRBJ2-3; D uncertain. The germline V and J ends were trimmed by 5 bases and 4 bases, with 22 bases remaining between them. CDR3 length: 17 amino acids. The germline gives CDR1 SEHNR, CDR2 FQNEAQ (reference sequence). CDR3 nucleotide sequence: TGTGCCAGCAGCGGCAGTAGCCCCAGGCTAGGGTCAGATACGCAGTATTTT. This translates into CASSGSSPRLGSDTQYF.